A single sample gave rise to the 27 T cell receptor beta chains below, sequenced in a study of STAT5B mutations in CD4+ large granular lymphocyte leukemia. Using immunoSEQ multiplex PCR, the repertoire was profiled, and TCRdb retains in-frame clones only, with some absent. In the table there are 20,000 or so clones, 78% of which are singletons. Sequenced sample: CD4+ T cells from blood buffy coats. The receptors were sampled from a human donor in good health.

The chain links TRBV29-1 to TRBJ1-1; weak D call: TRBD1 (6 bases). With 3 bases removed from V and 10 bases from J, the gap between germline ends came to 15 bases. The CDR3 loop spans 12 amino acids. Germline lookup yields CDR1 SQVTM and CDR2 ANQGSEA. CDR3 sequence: CSVDLRPGAAFF. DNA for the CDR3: TGCAGCGTTGACCTCAGGCCAGGGGCAGCTTTCTTT.

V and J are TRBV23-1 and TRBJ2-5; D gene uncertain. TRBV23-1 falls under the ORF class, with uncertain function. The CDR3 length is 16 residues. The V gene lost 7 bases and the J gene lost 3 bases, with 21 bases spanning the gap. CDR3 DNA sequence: TGCGCCAGCATCGGCCTTGTCTGTGAGTTTAAAGAGACCCAGTACTTC. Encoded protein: CASIGLVCEFKETQYF.

The CDR3 loop reads CASSPPGPRGPGGADTQYF. CDR3 coding DNA: TGTGCCAGCAGCCCTCCAGGGCCTCGTGGACCCGGGGGGGCAGATACGCAGTATTTT. The chain carries TRBV7-9 and TRBJ2-3; 8 nucleotides line up with TRBD2. The germline V gene encodes CDR1 SEHNR and CDR2 FQNEAQ (reference sequence). V lost 5 bases to trimming and J lost 4 bases; unmatched junction nucleotides: 20. The CDR3 sequence is 19 residues long.

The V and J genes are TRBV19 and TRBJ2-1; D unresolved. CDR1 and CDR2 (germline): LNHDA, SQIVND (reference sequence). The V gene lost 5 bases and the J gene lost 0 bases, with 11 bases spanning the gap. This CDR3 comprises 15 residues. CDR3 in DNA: TGTGCCAGTAGTCCCGACCAGAGCTCCTACAATGAGCAGTTCTTC. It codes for CASSPDQSSYNEQFF.

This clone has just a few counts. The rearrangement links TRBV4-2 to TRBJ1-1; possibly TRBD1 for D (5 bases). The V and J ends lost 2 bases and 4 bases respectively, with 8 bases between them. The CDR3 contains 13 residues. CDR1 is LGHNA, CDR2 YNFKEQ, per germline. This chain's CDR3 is CASSQQGSTEAFF. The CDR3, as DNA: TGTGCCAGCAGCCAACAGGGCAGCACTGAAGCTTTCTTT.

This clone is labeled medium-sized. This CDR3 reads CASSIATSGANVLTF. The CDR3 DNA reads TGTGCCAGTAGTATAGCAACCTCTGGGGCCAACGTCCTGACTTTC. This chain connects TRBV19 to TRBJ2-6; D is undetermined. Germline V gene data show CDR1 as LNHDA and CDR2 as SQIVND (reference sequence). There are 15 residues in the CDR3. V lost 1 base and J 0 bases, leaving 4 bases between the germline ends.

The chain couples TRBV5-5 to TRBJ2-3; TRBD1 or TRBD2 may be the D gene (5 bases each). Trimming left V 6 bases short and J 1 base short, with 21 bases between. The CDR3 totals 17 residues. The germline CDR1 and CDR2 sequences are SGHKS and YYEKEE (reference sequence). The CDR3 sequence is CASNLPGTQARTDTQYF. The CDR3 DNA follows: TGTGCCAGCAACCTCCCTGGGACGCAGGCCCGCACAGATACGCAGTATTTT.

CDR3 protein: CASSLPGGLKTQYF. CDR3 nucleotide sequence: TGTGCCAGCAGTCTCCCGGGGGGGCTAAAGACCCAGTACTTC. This chain uses TRBV28 with TRBJ2-5, with 8 bases matching TRBD2. The V segment lost 5 bases and the J segment 6 bases; nucleotides outside the gene matches: 8. The CDR3 contains 14 residues. Germline V gene sequence: CDR1 MDHEN, CDR2 SYDVKM.

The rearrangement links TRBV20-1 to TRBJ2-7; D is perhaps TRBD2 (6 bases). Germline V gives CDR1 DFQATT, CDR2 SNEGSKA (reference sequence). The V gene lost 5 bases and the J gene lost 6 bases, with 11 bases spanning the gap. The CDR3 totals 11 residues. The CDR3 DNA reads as TGCAGTGCTTCCCCCGGGGGCGAGCAGTACTTC. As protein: CSASPGGEQYF.

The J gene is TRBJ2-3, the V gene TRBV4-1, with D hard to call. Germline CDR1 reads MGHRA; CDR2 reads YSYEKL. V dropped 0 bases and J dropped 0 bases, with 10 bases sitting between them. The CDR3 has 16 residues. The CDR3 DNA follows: TGCGCCAGCAGCCAAGACCACGCCTTAAGCACAGATACGCAGTATTTT. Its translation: CASSQDHALSTDTQYF.

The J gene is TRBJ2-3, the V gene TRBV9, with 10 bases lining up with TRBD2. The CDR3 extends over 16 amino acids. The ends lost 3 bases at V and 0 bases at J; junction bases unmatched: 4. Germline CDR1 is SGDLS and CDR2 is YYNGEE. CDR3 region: CASSAGLAASTDTQYF. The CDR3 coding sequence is TGTGCCAGCAGCGCCGGACTAGCGGCTAGCACAGATACGCAGTATTTT.

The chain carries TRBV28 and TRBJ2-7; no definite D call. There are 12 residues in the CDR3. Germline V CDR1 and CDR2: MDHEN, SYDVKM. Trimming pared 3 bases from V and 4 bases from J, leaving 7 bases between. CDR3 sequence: CASSFQNYEQYF. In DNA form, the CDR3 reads TGTGCCAGCAGTTTCCAGAATTACGAGCAGTACTTC.

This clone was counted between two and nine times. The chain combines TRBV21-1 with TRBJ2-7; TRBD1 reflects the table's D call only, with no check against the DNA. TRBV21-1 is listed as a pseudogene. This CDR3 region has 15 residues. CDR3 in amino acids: CASSKGRDRSYEQYF. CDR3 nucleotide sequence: TGTGCCAGCAGCAAAGGACGGGACAGGAGCTACGAGCAGTACTTC.

CDR3 bases: TGTGCCAGTATGGGGTGGAACACTGAAGCTTTCTTT. This encodes CASMGWNTEAFF. The chain uses TRBV19 and TRBJ1-1; D is uncertain. Germline CDR1 is LNHDA and CDR2 is SQIVND (reference sequence). Deletions cut 7 bases from V and 1 base from J, with 7 bases between. The CDR3 is 12 residues long.

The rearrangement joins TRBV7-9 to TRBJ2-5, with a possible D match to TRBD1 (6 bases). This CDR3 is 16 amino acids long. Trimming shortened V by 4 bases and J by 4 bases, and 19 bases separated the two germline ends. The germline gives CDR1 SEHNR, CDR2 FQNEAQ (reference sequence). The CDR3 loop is CASSSRGQGITETQYF. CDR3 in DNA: TGTGCCAGCAGCTCCCGTGGGCAGGGGATTACAGAGACCCAGTACTTC.

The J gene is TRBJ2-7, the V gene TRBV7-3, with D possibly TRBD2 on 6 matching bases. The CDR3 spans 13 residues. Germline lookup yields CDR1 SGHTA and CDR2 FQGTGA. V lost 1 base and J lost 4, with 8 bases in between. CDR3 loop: CASSLNGGYEQYF. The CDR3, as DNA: TGTGCCAGCAGCTTAAATGGGGGGTACGAGCAGTACTTC.

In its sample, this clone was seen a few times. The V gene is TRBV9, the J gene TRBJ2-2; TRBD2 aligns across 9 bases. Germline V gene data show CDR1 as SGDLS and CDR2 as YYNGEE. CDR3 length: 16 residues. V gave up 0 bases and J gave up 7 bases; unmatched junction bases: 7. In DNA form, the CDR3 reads TGTGCCAGCAGCGTAGATGGGACTAGCTCCATCGGGGAGCTGTTTTTT. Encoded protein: CASSVDGTSSIGELFF. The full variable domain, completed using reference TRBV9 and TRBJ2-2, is DSGVTQTPKHLITATGQRVTLRCSPRSGDLSVYWYQQSLDQGLQFLIQYYNGEERAKGNILERFSAQQFPDLHSELNLSSLELGDSALYFCASSVDGTSSIGELFFGEGSRLTVL.

The CDR3 coding sequence is TGTGCCAGCAGTCCCTCCCCCGGGAATTCACCCCTCCACTTT. Protein: CASSPSPGNSPLHF. The chain joins TRBV6-4 to TRBJ1-6; unclear D gene. Trimming took off 5 bases at V and 7 bases at J, with 12 bases between the two ends. Looked up from germline, CDR1 is MRHNA and CDR2 is SNTAGT. This CDR3 is 14 amino acids long.

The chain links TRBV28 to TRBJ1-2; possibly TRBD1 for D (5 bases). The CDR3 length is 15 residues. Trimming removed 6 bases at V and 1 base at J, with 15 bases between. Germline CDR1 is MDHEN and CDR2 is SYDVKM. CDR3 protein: CASSPSGAFNYGYTF. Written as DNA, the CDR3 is TGTGCCAGCAGCCCTAGTGGGGCCTTTAACTATGGCTACACCTTC.

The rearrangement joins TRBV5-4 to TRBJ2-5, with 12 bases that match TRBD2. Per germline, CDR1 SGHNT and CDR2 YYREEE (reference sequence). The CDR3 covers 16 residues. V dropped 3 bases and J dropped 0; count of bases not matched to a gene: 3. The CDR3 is CASSSRLAGDQETQYF. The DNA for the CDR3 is TGTGCCAGCAGCTCGAGACTAGCGGGGGACCAAGAGACCCAGTACTTC. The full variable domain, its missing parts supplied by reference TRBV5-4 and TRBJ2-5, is ETGVTQSPTHLIKTRGQQVTLRCSSQSGHNTVSWYQQALGQGPQFIFQYYREEENGRGNFPPRFSGLQFPNYSSELNVNALELDDSALYLCASSSRLAGDQETQYFGPGTRLLVL.

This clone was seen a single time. In DNA, the CDR3 is TGCGCCAGCAGCCAGAACAGAGATCTTAGCTCTGGGGCCAACGTCCTGACTTTC. This codes for CASSQNRDLSSGANVLTF. The V and J genes are TRBV5-1 and TRBJ2-6; D not certain. Per germline, CDR1 SGHRS and CDR2 YFSETQ. CDR3 size: 18 residues. The V and J ends lost 4 bases and 0 bases respectively, with 17 bases between them.

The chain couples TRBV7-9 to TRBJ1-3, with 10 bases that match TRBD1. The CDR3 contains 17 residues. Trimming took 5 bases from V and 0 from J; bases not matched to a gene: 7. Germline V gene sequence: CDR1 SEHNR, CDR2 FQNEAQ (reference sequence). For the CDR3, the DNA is TGTGCCAGCAGCCTCGGGACAGGGGACACCTCTGGAAACACCATATATTTT. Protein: CASSLGTGDTSGNTIYF.

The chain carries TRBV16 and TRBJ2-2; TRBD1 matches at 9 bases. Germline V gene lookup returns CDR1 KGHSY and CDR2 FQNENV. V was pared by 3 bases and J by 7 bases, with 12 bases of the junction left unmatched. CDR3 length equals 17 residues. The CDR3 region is CASSHSRDRVICGELFF. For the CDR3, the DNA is TGTGCCAGCAGCCACTCCCGGGACAGGGTAATATGCGGGGAGCTGTTTTTT.

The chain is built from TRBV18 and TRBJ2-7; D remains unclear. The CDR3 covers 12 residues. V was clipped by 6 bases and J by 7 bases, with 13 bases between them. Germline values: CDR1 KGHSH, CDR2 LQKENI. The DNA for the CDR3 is TGTGCCAGCTCTTCTGGAGTACAGGAGCAGTACTTC. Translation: CASSSGVQEQYF.

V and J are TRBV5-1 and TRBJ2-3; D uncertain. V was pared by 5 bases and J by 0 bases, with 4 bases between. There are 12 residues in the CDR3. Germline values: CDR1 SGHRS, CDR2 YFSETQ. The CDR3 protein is CASRFSTDTQYF. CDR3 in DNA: TGCGCCAGCAGGTTCAGCACAGATACGCAGTATTTT.

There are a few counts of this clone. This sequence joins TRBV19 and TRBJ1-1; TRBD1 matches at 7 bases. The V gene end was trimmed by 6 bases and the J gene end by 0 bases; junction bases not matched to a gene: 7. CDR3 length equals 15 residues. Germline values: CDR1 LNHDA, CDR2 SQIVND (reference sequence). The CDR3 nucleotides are TGTGCCAGTAGAGGGGACAGCCCCATGAACACTGAAGCTTTCTTT. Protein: CASRGDSPMNTEAFF. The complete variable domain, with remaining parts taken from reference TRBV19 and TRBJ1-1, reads DGGITQSPKYLFRKEGQNVTLSCEQNLNHDAMYWYRQDPGQGLRLIYYSQIVNDFQKGDIAEGYSVSREKKESFPLTVTSAQKNPTAFYLCASRGDSPMNTEAFFGQGTRLTVV.

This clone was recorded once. CDR3 in amino acids: CASRLGTGVGNTIYF. The CDR3 DNA follows: TGTGCCAGCAGACTCGGGACAGGGGTTGGAAACACCATATATTTT. The chain employs TRBV6-5 and TRBJ1-3, with 10 bases identical to TRBD1. Per the germline V gene, CDR1 is MNHEY and CDR2 is SVGAGI. Trimming took 6 bases from V and 3 from J; bases not matched to a gene: 5. This CDR3 has 15 amino acids.